This T cell receptor beta chain is drawn from a study of long-term antiretroviral therapy in people with HIV. Survey-level immunoSEQ v3.0 assays were run. Per-sample TRB depth target: about 35,000-55,000 T-cell genomes. Clones were sequenced by immunoSEQ multiplex PCR, and TCRdb holds only the in-frame ones, with some missing. The sample has roughly 29,000 clones, 85% to 95% seen once. A single count supports this clone. Per the germline V gene, CDR1 is WNHNN and CDR2 is SYGVQD (reference sequence). Trimming left V 4 bases short and J 3 bases short, with 9 bases between. The CDR3 runs to 14 residues. The chain combines TRBV10-1 with TRBJ1-4; the D gene is possibly TRBD1 (5 bases). The sequencing here drew on unsorted PBMCs, taken 5.3 years after starting antiretroviral therapy. The TCR originated in a man aged 45 to 65 with HIV. Here the CDR3 DNA reads TGCGCCAGCAGTGTATCGGGGCCTAATGAAAAACTGTTTTTT. Translated: CASSVSGPNEKLFF.